This passage covers 15 T cell receptor beta chains from one sample sequenced in a study of PD-1 blockade in classical Hodgkin lymphoma. Time point reported: newly diagnosed, previously untreated cHL patient sample. The study purified CD4+ T cells from thawed PBMCs using magnetic negative selection. The data were produced by immunoSEQ multiplex PCR, yet TCRdb's version contains in-frame clones alone and is incomplete. The data hold around 16,000 clones, with about 86% observed a single time. Sequenced material: CD4+ T cells from blood. These receptors came from a human donor with classical Hodgkin lymphoma.

There are a few counts of this clone. V usage is TRBV19 and J usage is TRBJ2-1, with 13 bases that match TRBD2. In germline, CDR1 is LNHDA, CDR2 SQIVND (reference sequence). The CDR3 is made up of 16 amino acids. V lost 2 bases, J lost 8 bases, and 6 bases stayed unmatched. CDR3 in DNA: TGTGCCAGTAGTATAAGGACTAGCGGGAGTCTCCATGAGCAGTTCTTC. It is translated as CASSIRTSGSLHEQFF. The full variable domain, with the rest looked up from reference TRBV19 and TRBJ2-1, is DGGITQSPKYLFRKEGQNVTLSCEQNLNHDAMYWYRQDPGQGLRLIYYSQIVNDFQKGDIAEGYSVSREKKESFPLTVTSAQKNPTAFYLCASSIRTSGSLHEQFFGPGTRLTVL.

This clone was detected only once. The genes are TRBV5-1 and TRBJ2-5; D may be TRBD1 (6 bases). The CDR3 extends over 14 amino acids. Germline CDR1 SGHRS, CDR2 YFSETQ. V was pared by 2 bases and J by 2 bases, with 10 bases between. CDR3 sequence: CASSLGQQQETQYF. The CDR3 coding sequence is TGCGCCAGCAGCTTAGGACAGCAACAAGAGACCCAGTACTTC.

V and J are TRBV28 and TRBJ2-4; the D gene is possibly TRBD2 (6 bases). Between the trimmed V and J ends, which lost 5 bases and 1 base, there was a span of 15 bases. Germline-derived CDR1 and CDR2 are MDHEN and SYDVKM. The CDR3 runs 16 residues. For the CDR3, the DNA is TGTGCCAGCAGTCAATCGGGGGAAATCGCCAAAAACATTCAGTACTTC. It codes for CASSQSGEIAKNIQYF.

The V gene is TRBV13, the J gene TRBJ1-1; D is ambiguous. Germline loops: CDR1 PRHDT, CDR2 FYEKMQ (reference sequence). This CDR3 comprises 14 residues. Deletions cut 4 bases from V and 1 base from J, with 10 bases between. CDR3 coding DNA: TGTGCCAGCAGCTACCGGACGGCGAACACTGAAGCTTTCTTT. Protein sequence: CASSYRTANTEAFF.

This chain links TRBV15 with TRBJ2-4; the D is unclear. The CDR3 has 13 amino acids. Germline-derived CDR1 and CDR2 are LNHNV and YYDKDF (reference sequence). V was cut by 0 bases and J by 16 bases, with 16 bases left in between. The chain's CDR3 is CATSRDLTAESYF. CDR3 DNA sequence: TGTGCCACCAGCAGAGATCTTACAGCCGAGTCCTACTTC.

This chain links TRBV11-2 with TRBJ1-2; D is perhaps TRBD1 (6 bases). The V end was cut by 1 base, the J end by 8 bases, with 11 bases between. The CDR3 covers 13 residues. CDR1 SGHAT and CDR2 FQNNGV come from the germline V gene. The CDR3 loop reads CASSLASGAGYTF. CDR3 sequence (DNA): TGTGCCAGCAGCTTAGCCTCAGGGGCCGGCTACACCTTC.

The chain links TRBV2 to TRBJ2-3; 7 bases map to TRBD1. V shed 5 bases and J 5 bases; nucleotides not matched to a gene: 4. The CDR3 runs to 13 residues. Germline lookup yields CDR1 SNHLY and CDR2 FYNNEI. The CDR3 DNA is TGTGCCAGCAGTAGACAGGGTTTAGATACGCAGTATTTT. Protein: CASSRQGLDTQYF.

Points on this clone: Other DNA sequences of this sample code for an identical CDR3. This rearrangement joins TRBV20-1 to TRBJ2-7, with unresolved D. Trimming cost V 6 bases and J 2 bases, with 8 bases left between them. Germline values: CDR1 DFQATT, CDR2 SNEGSKA (reference sequence). The CDR3 totals 11 residues. The CDR3 bases are TGCAGTGCGGTCGGAACCTACGAGCAGTACTTC. Translation: CSAVGTYEQYF.

This sequence joins TRBV28 and TRBJ1-1; D is perhaps TRBD1 (6 bases). V shed 6 bases and J shed 4 bases, with 15 bases lying between them. Per germline, CDR1 MDHEN and CDR2 SYDVKM. The CDR3 is 14 residues long. The CDR3: CASSRTAWGTEAFF. CDR3 DNA sequence: TGTGCCAGCAGCCGGACAGCGTGGGGCACTGAAGCTTTCTTT. Combining the CDR3 with reference TRBV28 and TRBJ1-1 gives the whole variable domain DVKVTQSSRYLVKRTGEKVFLECVQDMDHENMFWYRQDPGLGLRLIYFSYDVKMKEKGDIPEGYSVSREKKERFSLILESASTNQTSMYLCASSRTAWGTEAFFGQGTRLTVV.

In DNA form, the CDR3 reads TGCGCCAGCAGTGAGTACAGGAATAGTGAGCAGTTCTTC. Its translation is CASSEYRNSEQFF. The gene calls are TRBV10-2 and TRBJ2-1; D possibly corresponds to TRBD1 (5 bases). CDR1 is WSHSY and CDR2 is SAAADI in the germline V gene. The CDR3 extends over 13 amino acids. Between the trimmed V and J ends, which lost 1 base and 9 bases, there was a span of 10 bases.

This chain joins TRBV6-1 and TRBJ1-5; the D gene is possibly TRBD1 (5 bases). V lost 3 bases and J 2 bases, leaving 23 bases between the germline ends. From germline, CDR1 is MNHNS and CDR2 SASEGT. CDR3 length equals 19 residues. The CDR3 reads CASSERIREVGTGNQPQHF. The CDR3 DNA reads TGTGCCAGCAGTGAGAGGATCAGGGAAGTGGGGACGGGCAATCAGCCCCAGCATTTT.

The V call is TRBV6-5, the J call TRBJ2-3, with 7 bases that match TRBD2. From germline, CDR1 is MNHEY and CDR2 SVGAGI. J lost 5 bases, V lost 10 bases, and 15 bases had no gene match. The CDR3 is made up of 15 amino acids. Here the CDR3 DNA reads TGTGCCACCCTTGGTCCGGCGGGAGCGGGAGATACGCAGTATTTT. As protein: CATLGPAGAGDTQYF.

The rearrangement joins TRBV6-5 to TRBJ2-7; D is ambiguous. This CDR3 spans 15 amino acids. Germline V CDR1 and CDR2: MNHEY, SVGAGI. The V end was cut by 2 bases, the J end by 2 bases, with 13 bases between. The CDR3 DNA follows: TGTGCCAGCAGTTACGATTTAAGTCGAACCTACGAGCAGTACTTC. This codes for CASSYDLSRTYEQYF.

The V call is TRBV30, the J call TRBJ1-6, with TRBD1 matching over 8 bases. V dropped 6 bases and J dropped 3; count of bases not matched to a gene: 10. Germline CDR1 GTSNPN, CDR2 SVGIG (reference sequence). The CDR3 is 16 residues long. The CDR3, as DNA: TGTGCCTGTACTCACCAGGGGGCTCACTATAATTCACCCCTCCACTTT. Encoded protein: CACTHQGAHYNSPLHF.

V is TRBV7-3 and J is TRBJ2-2; 11 positions agree with TRBD2. J was trimmed by 2 bases and V by 0 bases; bases with no gene match: 5. Germline V CDR1 and CDR2: SGHTA, FQGTGA. The CDR3 is 18 residues long. CDR3 nucleotides: TGTGCCAGCAGCTTAACGGTCCTAGCGGGAGGCAACACCGGGGAGCTGTTTTTT. It is translated as CASSLTVLAGGNTGELFF.